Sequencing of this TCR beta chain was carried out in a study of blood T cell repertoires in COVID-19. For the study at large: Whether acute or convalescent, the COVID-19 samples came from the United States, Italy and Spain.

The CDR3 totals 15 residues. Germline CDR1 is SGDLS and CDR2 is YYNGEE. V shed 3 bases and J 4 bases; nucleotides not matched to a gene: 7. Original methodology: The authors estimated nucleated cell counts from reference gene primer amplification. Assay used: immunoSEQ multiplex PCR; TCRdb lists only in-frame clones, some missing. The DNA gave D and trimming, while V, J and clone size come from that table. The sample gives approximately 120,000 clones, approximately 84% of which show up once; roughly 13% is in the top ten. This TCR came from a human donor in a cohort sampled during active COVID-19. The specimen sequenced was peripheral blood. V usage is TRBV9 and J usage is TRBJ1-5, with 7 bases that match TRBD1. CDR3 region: CASSAGQTVNQPQHF. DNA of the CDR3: TGTGCCAGCAGCGCGGGACAGACCGTTAATCAGCCCCAGCATTTT.